This TCR beta chain was sequenced for a study of blood T cell repertoires in COVID-19. The repertoire was sequenced with immunoSEQ multiplex PCR; TCRdb's copy has only in-frame clones and lacks some. The data contain some 260,000 clones, 85% to 90% of them singletons. Residents of 24 US areas, aged roughly 18 to 89 years, made up the participants. Each participant's cohort was designated according to participant-reported clinical history. Recovery among Cohort 3 donors was established by two negative PCRs, clearance, or symptom resolution. V gave up 3 bases and J gave up 3 bases, with 13 bases separating them. Germline V CDR1 and CDR2: GTSNPN, SVGIG (reference sequence). The CDR3 has 14 residues.

This sequence originates from a man aged 40-49 years who had recovered from COVID-19. V and J are TRBV30 and TRBJ2-3; possible D gene TRBD2, 5 bases. The sequenced sample was PBMCs or T cells enriched from blood (not recorded which). The CDR3 spells CAWRASFGTDTQYF. DNA of the CDR3: TGTGCCTGGAGAGCTAGCTTCGGGACAGATACGCAGTATTTT. Using reference TRBV30 and TRBJ2-3 for the parts outside the CDR3, the full variable domain is SQTIHQWPATLVQPVGSPLSLECTVEGTSNPNLYWYRQAAGRGLQLLFYSVGIGQISSEVPQNLSASRPQDRQFILSSKKLLLSDSGFYLCAWRASFGTDTQYFGPGTRLTVL.